This T cell receptor (beta chain) is from a study of T cells in Graves' hyperthyroidism and ophthalmopathy. Trimming pared 8 bases from V and 0 bases from J, leaving 10 bases between. Per the germline V gene, CDR1 is MNHEY and CDR2 is SVGEGT. This CDR3 comprises 14 residues. Amplified regions were TCR beta CDR3 sequences from RNA transcripts. HTBI primers were used for first-round RT-PCR of the TCR CDR3. TCRdb redid the calling of the multiplex PCR reads with MiXCR, one entry per CDR3 protein. Among 650,000 to 750,000 distinct CDR3 sequences listed, around 15% were seen once. The clonotype originates from a woman aged 18-30 years with Graves' hyperthyroidism. The sequencing input was blood. J is TRBJ1-4 and V is TRBV6-2 or TRBV6-3; D perhaps matches TRBD1 (6 bases). The CDR3 is CASRYRATNEKLFF. The CDR3 nucleotides are TGTGCCAGCCGATACAGGGCAACTAATGAAAAACTGTTTTTT.